This TCR beta chain comes out of a study of T cell changes during pregnancy in multiple sclerosis. Measured with immunoSEQ multiplex PCR; TCRdb has only the in-frame clones, and not every one. The table records approximately 65,000 clones, 85% to 95% of them present only once. The CDR3 consists of 13 residues. CDR1 PRHDT and CDR2 FYEKMQ come from the germline V gene (reference sequence). V was clipped by 5 bases and J by 5 bases, with 13 bases between them. This chain connects TRBV13 to TRBJ2-7, with D tentatively TRBD1 (6 bases). The sample consisted of CD8+ T cells from peripheral blood mononuclear cells, taken in the third trimester of pregnancy. This receptor was taken from a female donor in good health, enrolled as a control in a pregnancy study. The CDR3 protein is CASSRLQGDEQYF. In DNA, the CDR3 is TGTGCCAGCAGCCGATTACAGGGAGACGAGCAGTACTTC.